This TCR beta chain originates from a study of CD4 T cell repertoires in COVID-19. General study points: Several top expanded SARS-CoV-2-reactive clonotypes were shared by two or three memory subsets. Between roughly 6 and 25% of SARS-CoV-2 clonotypes also appeared in SARS-CoV and/or HKU1 spike cultures.

Sequenced by immunoSEQ multiplex PCR; TCRdb stores in-frame clones only, minus some. The table includes 65,000 to 95,000 clones, about 83% detected once. Notes on this clone: The antigen is undetermined.

These patients had recovered from COVID-19 ranging mild to severe. The memory T cells were sequenced right after ex vivo isolation, without culture. CDR3 size: 15 residues. Per the germline V gene, CDR1 is MNHNS and CDR2 is SASEGT. V was shortened by 2 bases and J by 6 bases, with 16 bases between the two germline ends. Source: CD4+ T cells from peripheral blood, taken after recovery from COVID-19. The clonotype comes from a human donor who had COVID-19. The rearrangement joins TRBV6-1 to TRBJ1-2; possible D gene TRBD1, 5 bases. Here the CDR3 reads CASSETGSRSDGYTF. The DNA of the CDR3 is TGTGCCAGCAGTGAAACAGGTTCAAGGTCCGATGGCTACACCTTC.